A selection of T cell receptor beta chains follows, all from one sample in a study of T cells in Graves' hyperthyroidism and ophthalmopathy. A single record per CDR3 protein comes from TCRdb applying MiXCR to the multiplex PCR reads. The sample lists more than 300,000 distinct CDR3 sequences, under 15% occurring once. The sample consisted of blood. Receptors were obtained from a woman aged 18-30 years with Graves' hyperthyroidism. Both conserved end residues are part of each CDR3. Fields, in order: J gene, clone size, V gene, D gene, CDR3 protein, CDR3 DNA. A D gene is named only where the DNA matches it firmly. Some rows have no size entry. The others give once, few or many, or a class for an expanded clone.

J gene: TRBJ2-2; clone size: few; V gene: TRBV4-3; D gene: TRBD1; CDR3 protein: CASSQSTGGPGELFF; CDR3 DNA: TGCGCCAGCAGCCAATCAACAGGGGGCCCCGGGGAGCTGTTTTTT
J gene: TRBJ1-2; clone size: .; V gene: TRBV6-5; D gene: TRBD1; CDR3 protein: CASSYGTGTYGYTF; CDR3 DNA: TGTGCCAGCAGTTACGGGACAGGGACCTATGGCTACACCTTC
J gene: TRBJ2-5; clone size: many; V gene: TRBV18; D gene: .; CDR3 protein: CASSPSSLYQETQYF; CDR3 DNA: TGTGCCAGCTCACCATCATCTCTTTACCAAGAGACCCAGTACTTC
J gene: TRBJ1-5; clone size: few; V gene: TRBV4-2; D gene: .; CDR3 protein: CASSQGGPGADGPQHF; CDR3 DNA: TGTGCCAGCAGCCAAGGGGGGCCAGGGGCGGACGGGCCCCAGCATTTT
J gene: TRBJ2-7; clone size: few; V gene: TRBV29-1; D gene: TRBD2; CDR3 protein: CSAAGDEEPLGPELRSYEQYF; CDR3 DNA: TGCAGCGCTGCGGGGGACGAGGAACCGTTAGGACCCGAACTTCGCTCCTACGAGCAGTACTTC
J gene: TRBJ1-2; clone size: many; V gene: TRBV7-9; D gene: .; CDR3 protein: CASGEGRGDYGYTF; CDR3 DNA: TGTGCCAGCGGGGAGGGACGGGGTGACTATGGCTACACCTTC
J gene: TRBJ1-1; clone size: few; V gene: TRBV28; D gene: .; CDR3 protein: CASSFFAGTEAFF; CDR3 DNA: TGTGCCAGCAGTTTTTTCGCGGGCACTGAAGCTTTCTTT
J gene: TRBJ2-7; clone size: .; V gene: TRBV20-1; D gene: TRBD2; CDR3 protein: CSARASGGYEQYF; CDR3 DNA: TGCAGTGCTAGGGCTAGCGGGGGCTACGAGCAGTACTTC
J gene: TRBJ2-7; clone size: many; V gene: TRBV27; D gene: TRBD2; CDR3 protein: CASSWLGTSGIRDEQYF; CDR3 DNA: TGTGCCAGCAGTTGGCTCGGGACTAGCGGGATTCGCGACGAGCAGTACTTC
J gene: TRBJ2-3; clone size: many; V gene: TRBV3-1; D gene: TRBD2; CDR3 protein: CASSQRGLGLQDTQYF; CDR3 DNA: TGTGCCAGCAGCCAAAGGGGACTAGGTCTCCAGGATACGCAGTATTTT
J gene: TRBJ1-3; clone size: .; V gene: TRBV5-1; D gene: .; CDR3 protein: CASSPGGGGSGNTIYF; CDR3 DNA: TGCGCCAGCAGCCCCGGGGGAGGGGGCTCTGGAAACACCATATATTTT
J gene: TRBJ1-2; clone size: many; V gene: TRBV6-5; D gene: TRBD1; CDR3 protein: CASSYPTSWDRGPVDYGYTF; CDR3 DNA: TGTGCCAGCAGTTACCCTACTTCTTGGGACAGGGGGCCGGTCGACTATGGCTACACCTTC
J gene: TRBJ2-2; clone size: few; V gene: TRBV6-1; D gene: .; CDR3 protein: CASSPDLGGELFF; CDR3 DNA: TGTGCCAGCAGCCCCGATCTTGGCGGGGAGCTGTTTTTT
J gene: TRBJ1-2; clone size: many; V gene: TRBV27; D gene: .; CDR3 protein: CASSFGGDNYGYTF; CDR3 DNA: TGTGCCAGCAGTTTCGGTGGGGATAACTATGGCTACACCTTC
J gene: TRBJ1-3; clone size: few; V gene: TRBV30; D gene: .; CDR3 protein: CAWSVGISGNTIYF; CDR3 DNA: TGTGCCTGGAGTGTAGGTATCTCTGGAAACACCATATATTTT